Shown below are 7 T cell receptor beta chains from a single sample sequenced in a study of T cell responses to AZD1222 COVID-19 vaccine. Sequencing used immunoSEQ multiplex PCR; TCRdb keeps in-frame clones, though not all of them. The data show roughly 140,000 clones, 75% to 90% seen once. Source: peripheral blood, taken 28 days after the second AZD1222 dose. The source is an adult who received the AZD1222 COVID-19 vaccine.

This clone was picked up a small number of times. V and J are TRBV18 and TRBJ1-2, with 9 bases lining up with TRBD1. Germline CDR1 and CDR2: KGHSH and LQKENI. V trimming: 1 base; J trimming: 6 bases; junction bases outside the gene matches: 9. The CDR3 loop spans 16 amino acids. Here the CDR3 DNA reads TGTGCCAGCTCACCACTACAGGGACAGGGTCAAAATGGCTACACCTTC. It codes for CASSPLQGQGQNGYTF.

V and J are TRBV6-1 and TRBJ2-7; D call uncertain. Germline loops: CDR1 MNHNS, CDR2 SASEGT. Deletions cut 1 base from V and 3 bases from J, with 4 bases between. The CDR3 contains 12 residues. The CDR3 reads CASSEVLYEQYF. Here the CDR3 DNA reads TGTGCCAGCAGTGAAGTCCTCTACGAGCAGTACTTC.

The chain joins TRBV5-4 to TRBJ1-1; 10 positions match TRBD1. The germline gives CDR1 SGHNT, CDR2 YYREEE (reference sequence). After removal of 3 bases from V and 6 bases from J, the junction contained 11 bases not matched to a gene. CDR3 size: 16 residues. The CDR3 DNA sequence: TGTGCCAGCAGCTCTCCGGGACAGGGGAATGGGGCTGAAGCTTTCTTT. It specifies CASSSPGQGNGAEAFF.

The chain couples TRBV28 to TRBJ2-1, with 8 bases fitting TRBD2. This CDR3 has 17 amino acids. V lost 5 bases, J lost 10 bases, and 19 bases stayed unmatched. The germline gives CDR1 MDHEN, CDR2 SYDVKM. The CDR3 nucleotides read TGTGCCAGCAGTACCTCGCTCAGGGGCGGGAGGTCGAAGGAGCAGTTCTTC. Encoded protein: CASSTSLRGGRSKEQFF. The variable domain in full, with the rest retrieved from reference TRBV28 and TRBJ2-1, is DVKVTQSSRYLVKRTGEKVFLECVQDMDHENMFWYRQDPGLGLRLIYFSYDVKMKEKGDIPEGYSVSREKKERFSLILESASTNQTSMYLCASSTSLRGGRSKEQFFGPGTRLTVL.

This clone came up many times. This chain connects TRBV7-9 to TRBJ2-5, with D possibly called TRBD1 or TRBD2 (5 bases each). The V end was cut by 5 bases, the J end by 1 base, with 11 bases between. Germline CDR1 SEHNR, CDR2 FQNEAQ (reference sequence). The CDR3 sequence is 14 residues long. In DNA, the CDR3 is TGTGCCAGCAGCCCTAGAGGGGCCCAAGAGACCCAGTACTTC. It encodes CASSPRGAQETQYF.

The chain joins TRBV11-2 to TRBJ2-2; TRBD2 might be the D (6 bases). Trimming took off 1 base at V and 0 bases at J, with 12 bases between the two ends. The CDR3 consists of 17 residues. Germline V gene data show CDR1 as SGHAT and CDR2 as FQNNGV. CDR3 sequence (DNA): TGTGCCAGCAGCTTAGCGGGAGTGGGAACGAACACCGGGGAGCTGTTTTTT. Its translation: CASSLAGVGTNTGELFF. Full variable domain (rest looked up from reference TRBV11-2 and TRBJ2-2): EAGVAQSPRYKIIEKRQSVAFWCNPISGHATLYWYQQILGQGPKLLIQFQNNGVVDDSQLPKDRFSAERLKGVDSTLKIQPAKLEDSAVYLCASSLAGVGTNTGELFFGEGSRLTVL.

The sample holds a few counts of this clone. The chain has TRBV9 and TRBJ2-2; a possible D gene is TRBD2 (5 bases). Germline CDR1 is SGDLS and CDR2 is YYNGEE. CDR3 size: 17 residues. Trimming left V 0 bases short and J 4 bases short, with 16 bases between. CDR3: CASSVAPASTGTGELFF. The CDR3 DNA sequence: TGTGCCAGCAGCGTAGCCCCGGCTAGCACGGGCACCGGGGAGCTGTTTTTT.